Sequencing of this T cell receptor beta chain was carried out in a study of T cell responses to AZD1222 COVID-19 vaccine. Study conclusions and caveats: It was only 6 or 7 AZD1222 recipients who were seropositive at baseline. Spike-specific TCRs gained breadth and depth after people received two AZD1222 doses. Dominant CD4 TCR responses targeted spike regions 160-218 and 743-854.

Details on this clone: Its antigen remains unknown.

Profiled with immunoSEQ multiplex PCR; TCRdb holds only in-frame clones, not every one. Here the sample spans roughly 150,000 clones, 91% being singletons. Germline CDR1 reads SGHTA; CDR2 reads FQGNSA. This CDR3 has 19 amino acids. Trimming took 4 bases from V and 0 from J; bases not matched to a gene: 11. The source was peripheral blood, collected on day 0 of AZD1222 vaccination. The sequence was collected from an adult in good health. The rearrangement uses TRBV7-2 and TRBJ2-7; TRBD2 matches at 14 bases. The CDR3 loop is CASSSPRTSGRSTSYEQYF. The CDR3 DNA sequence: TGTGCCAGCAGCTCTCCACGGACTAGCGGGAGGAGTACCTCCTACGAGCAGTACTTC.